This TCR beta chain emerged from a study of blood T cell repertoires in COVID-19. The germline CDR1 and CDR2 sequences are SEHNR and FQNEAQ (reference sequence). This CDR3 is 14 amino acids long. V was pared by 1 base and J by 8 bases, with 6 bases of the junction left unmatched. This clone was seen a single time. Method: immunoSEQ multiplex PCR; TCRdb's copy keeps in-frame clones and lacks some. In the table there are about 140,000 clones, around 80% of which are singletons. Sequencing was done on a sample of peripheral blood. V gene TRBV7-9 combines with J gene TRBJ1-1, with TRBD1 matching over 8 bases. The source is a man aged 60-69 years with acute or convalescent COVID-19. The CDR3 DNA sequence: TGTGCCAGCAGCTTAGTAGGACAGGGAGCGGAAGCTTTCTTT. It codes for CASSLVGQGAEAFF.